Included here is one T cell receptor beta chain sequence, with context. What it binds is unknown. Its ends do not fully match the called genes, so a read error is possible. CDR3 length: 14 amino acids. CDR1 and CDR2 from the germline V gene are MNHEY and SVGAGI. This record comes from a study of tumor-infiltrating lymphocytes in primary liver carcinoma. Study-level background: Per sample, productive TCRbeta reads numbered roughly 3.65 to 7.5 million, similar across tissue types. Study conclusions and caveats: Tumors reached a significantly greater top-250-clone fraction than blood did (p = 0.039). Tumor-adjacent and tumor-blood pairs overlapped less than tumor region pairs did.

Investigators took RNA and DNA out together from about 21-30 mg of unsorted bulk tissue. The patients had histopathologically diagnosed primary liver carcinoma, and their disease was treated by surgical resection. The template, roughly 510 ng total RNA, yielded TCR beta cDNA made with a constant-region primer. The TCR beta library was amplified through three nested multiplex PCR rounds in a modified ARM-PCR procedure. The first two PCR rounds, around 11 cycles each, used TRBV1-TRBV30 forward primers and a C-beta reverse primer. Each CDR3 protein is one row after TCRdb ran MiXCR on the multiplex PCR reads. This sample has 80,000 or so distinct CDR3 sequences, with 69% found just once.

Sample: tumor-adjacent normal liver tissue. V and J are TRBV6-5 and TRBJ2-7, with TRBD1 matching 8 bases. The receptor's source is a man in his forties with primary liver carcinoma and hepatitis B virus infection. The DNA of the CDR3 is TGTGCCAGCAGCCCCCGGACAGGGAACTACGAGCTGTACTTC. Amino acid sequence: CASSPRTGNYELYF.